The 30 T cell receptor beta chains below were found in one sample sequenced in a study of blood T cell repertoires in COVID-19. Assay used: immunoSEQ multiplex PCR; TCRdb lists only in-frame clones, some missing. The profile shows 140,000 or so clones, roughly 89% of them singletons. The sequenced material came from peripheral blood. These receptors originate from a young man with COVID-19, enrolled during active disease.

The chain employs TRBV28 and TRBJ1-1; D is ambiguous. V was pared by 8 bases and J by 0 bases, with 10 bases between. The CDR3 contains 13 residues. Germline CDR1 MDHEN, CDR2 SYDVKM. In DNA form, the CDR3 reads TGTGCCAGCCATCTGCAGATGAACACTGAAGCTTTCTTT. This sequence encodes CASHLQMNTEAFF.

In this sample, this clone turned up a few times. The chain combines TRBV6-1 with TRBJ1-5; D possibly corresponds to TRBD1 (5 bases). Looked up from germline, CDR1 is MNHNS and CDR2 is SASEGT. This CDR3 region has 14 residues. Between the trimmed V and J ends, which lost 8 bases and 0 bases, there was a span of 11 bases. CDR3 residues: CASGSGYSNQPQHF. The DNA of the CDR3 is TGTGCCAGCGGCTCAGGGTATAGCAATCAGCCCCAGCATTTT.

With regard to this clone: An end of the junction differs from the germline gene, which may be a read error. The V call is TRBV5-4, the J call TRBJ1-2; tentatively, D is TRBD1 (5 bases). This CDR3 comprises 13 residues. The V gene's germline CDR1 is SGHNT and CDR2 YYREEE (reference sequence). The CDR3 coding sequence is TGTGCCAGCAGCTTGTGGGGCGGCCCTCTTATCCCCTTC. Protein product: CASSLWGGPLIPF.

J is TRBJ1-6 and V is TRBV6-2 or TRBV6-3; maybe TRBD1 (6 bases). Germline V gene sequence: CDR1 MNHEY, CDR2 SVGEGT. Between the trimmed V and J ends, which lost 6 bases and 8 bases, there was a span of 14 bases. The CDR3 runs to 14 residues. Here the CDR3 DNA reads TGTGCCAGCAGCCGGGACATCGGGGATTCACCCCTCCACTTT. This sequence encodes CASSRDIGDSPLHF.

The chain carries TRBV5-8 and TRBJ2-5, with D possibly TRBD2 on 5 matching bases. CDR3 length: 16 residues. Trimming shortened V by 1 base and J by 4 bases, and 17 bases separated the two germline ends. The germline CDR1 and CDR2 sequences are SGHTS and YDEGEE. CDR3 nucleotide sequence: TGTGCCAGCAGCTTGTCCTTAGCGCCAAGTCGAGAGACCCAGTACTTC. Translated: CASSLSLAPSRETQYF.

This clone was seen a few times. The CDR3 DNA reads TGTGCCAGCAGGAGGGATGAGGGTCAGCCCCAGCATTTT. Protein sequence: CASRRDEGQPQHF. The chain is built from TRBV2 and TRBJ1-5, with D uncertain. V was shortened by 6 bases and J by 6 bases, with 12 bases between the two germline ends. The germline V gene encodes CDR1 SNHLY and CDR2 FYNNEI. This CDR3 spans 13 amino acids.

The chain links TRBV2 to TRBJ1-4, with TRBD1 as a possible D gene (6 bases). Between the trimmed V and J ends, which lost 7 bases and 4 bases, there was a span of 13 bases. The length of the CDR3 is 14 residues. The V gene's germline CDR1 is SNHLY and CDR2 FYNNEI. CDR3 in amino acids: CASTWGLDNEKLFF. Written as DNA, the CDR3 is TGTGCCAGCACTTGGGGGCTAGATAATGAAAAACTGTTTTTT.

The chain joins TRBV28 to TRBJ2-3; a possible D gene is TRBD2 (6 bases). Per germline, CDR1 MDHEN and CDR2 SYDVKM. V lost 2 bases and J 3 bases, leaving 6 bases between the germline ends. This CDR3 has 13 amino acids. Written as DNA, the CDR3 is TGTGCCAGCAGTTTAGCGGGGACAGATACGCAGTATTTT. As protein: CASSLAGTDTQYF.

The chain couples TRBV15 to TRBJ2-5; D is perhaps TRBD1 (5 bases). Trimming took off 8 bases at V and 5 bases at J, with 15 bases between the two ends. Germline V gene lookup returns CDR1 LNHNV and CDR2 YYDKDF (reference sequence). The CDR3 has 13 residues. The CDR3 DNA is TGTGCCACCTACCCAGGGATCGGGGAGACCCAGTACTTC. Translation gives CATYPGIGETQYF.

The CDR3 sequence is CASTYGSGRETQYF. The CDR3 DNA sequence: TGTGCCAGCACCTATGGGAGCGGGAGGGAGACCCAGTACTTC. V gene TRBV6-5 combines with J gene TRBJ2-5; 9 nucleotides line up with TRBD2. V dropped 7 bases and J dropped 5; count of bases not matched to a gene: 8. Germline assignment: CDR1 MNHEY and CDR2 SVGAGI. The CDR3 has 14 amino acids.

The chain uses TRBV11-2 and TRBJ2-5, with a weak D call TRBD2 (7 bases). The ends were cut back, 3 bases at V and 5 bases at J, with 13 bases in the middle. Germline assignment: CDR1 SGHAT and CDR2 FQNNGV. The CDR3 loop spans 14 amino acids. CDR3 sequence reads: CASSFRGGWETQYF. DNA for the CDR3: TGTGCCAGCAGCTTCAGGGGAGGGTGGGAGACCCAGTACTTC.

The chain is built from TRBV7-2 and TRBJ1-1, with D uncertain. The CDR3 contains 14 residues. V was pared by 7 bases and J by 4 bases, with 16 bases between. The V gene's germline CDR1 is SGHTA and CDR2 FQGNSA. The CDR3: CASTPRSEPTEAFF. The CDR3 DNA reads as TGTGCCAGCACCCCCCGGTCCGAACCCACTGAAGCTTTCTTT.

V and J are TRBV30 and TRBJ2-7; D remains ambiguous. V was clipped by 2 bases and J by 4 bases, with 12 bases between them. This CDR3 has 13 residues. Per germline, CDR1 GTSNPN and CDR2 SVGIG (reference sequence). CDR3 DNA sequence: TGTGCCTGGAGTCACCGGTTCCCTTACGAGCAGTACTTC. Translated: CAWSHRFPYEQYF.

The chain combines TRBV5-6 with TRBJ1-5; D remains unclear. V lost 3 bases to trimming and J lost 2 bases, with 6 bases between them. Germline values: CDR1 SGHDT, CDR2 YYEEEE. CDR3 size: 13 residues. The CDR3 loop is CASSSGRNQPQHF. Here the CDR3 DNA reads TGTGCCAGCAGCTCAGGTCGCAATCAGCCCCAGCATTTT.

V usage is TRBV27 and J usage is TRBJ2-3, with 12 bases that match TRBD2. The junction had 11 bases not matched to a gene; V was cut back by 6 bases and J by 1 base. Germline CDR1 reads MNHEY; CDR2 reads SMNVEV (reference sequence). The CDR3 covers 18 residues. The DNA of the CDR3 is TGTGCCAGCAGCCTGACTAGCGGGAGTTACGGCCGCACAGATACGCAGTATTTT. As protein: CASSLTSGSYGRTDTQYF.

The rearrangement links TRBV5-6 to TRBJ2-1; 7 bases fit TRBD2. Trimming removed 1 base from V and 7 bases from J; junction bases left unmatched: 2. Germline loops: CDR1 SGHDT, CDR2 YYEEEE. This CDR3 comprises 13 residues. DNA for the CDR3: TGTGCCAGCAGCTTGCCTAGCGGAAATGAGCAGTTCTTC. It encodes CASSLPSGNEQFF.

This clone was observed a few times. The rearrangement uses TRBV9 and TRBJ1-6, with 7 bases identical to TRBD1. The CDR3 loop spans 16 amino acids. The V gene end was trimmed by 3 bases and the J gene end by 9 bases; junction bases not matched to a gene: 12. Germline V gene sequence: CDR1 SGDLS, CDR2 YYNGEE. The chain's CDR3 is CASSATGGTVSSPLHF. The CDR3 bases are TGTGCCAGCAGCGCCACGGGGGGGACAGTTAGTTCACCCCTCCACTTT.

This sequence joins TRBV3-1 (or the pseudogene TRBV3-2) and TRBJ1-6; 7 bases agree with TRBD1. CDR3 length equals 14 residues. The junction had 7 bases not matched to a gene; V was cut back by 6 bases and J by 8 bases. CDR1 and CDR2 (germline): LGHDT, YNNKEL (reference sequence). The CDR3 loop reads CASRPDRVYSPLHF. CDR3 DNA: TGTGCCAGCAGGCCAGACAGGGTTTATTCACCCCTCCACTTT.

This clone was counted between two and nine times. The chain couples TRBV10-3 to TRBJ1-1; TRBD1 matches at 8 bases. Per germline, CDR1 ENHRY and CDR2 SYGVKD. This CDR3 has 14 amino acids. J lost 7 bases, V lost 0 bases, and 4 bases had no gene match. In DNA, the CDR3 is TGTGCCATCAGTGAGTCCAGGGGGCTTGGTGAAGCTTTCTTT. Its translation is CAISESRGLGEAFF.

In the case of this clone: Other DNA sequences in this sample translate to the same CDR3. The CDR3: CASSQDGGSGTEAFF. Here the CDR3 DNA reads TGTGCCAGCAGCCAAGATGGCGGGAGCGGCACTGAAGCTTTCTTT. The genes are TRBV4-2 and TRBJ1-1; D is undetermined. CDR1 is LGHNA and CDR2 is YNFKEQ in the germline V gene. This CDR3 is built from 15 residues. Trimming took 0 bases from V and 4 from J, leaving 12 bases between them.

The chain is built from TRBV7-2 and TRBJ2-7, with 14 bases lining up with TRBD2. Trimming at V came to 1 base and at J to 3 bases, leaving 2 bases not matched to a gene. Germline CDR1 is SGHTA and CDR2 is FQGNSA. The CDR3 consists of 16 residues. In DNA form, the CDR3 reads TGTGCCAGCAGCTTAGAGGGGACTAGCGGGAGCTACGAGCAGTACTTC. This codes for CASSLEGTSGSYEQYF.

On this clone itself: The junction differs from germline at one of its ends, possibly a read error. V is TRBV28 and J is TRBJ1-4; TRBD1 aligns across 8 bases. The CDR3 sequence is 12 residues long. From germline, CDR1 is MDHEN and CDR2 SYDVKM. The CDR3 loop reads CASSSYRGRWEF. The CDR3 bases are TGTGCCAGCAGTTCCTACAGGGGGAGGTGGGAATTT.

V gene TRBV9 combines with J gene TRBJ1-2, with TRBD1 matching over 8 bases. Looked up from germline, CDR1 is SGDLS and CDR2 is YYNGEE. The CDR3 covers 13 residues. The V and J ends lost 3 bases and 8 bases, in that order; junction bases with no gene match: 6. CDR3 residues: CASSDQGASGYTF. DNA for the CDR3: TGTGCCAGCAGCGACCAGGGGGCGAGCGGCTACACCTTC.

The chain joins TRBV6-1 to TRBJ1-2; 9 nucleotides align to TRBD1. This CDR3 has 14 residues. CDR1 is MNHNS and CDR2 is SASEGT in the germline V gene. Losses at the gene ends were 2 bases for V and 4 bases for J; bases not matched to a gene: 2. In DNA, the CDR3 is TGTGCCAGCAGTGAAAGGGGACAGGGCTATGGCTACACCTTC. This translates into CASSERGQGYGYTF.

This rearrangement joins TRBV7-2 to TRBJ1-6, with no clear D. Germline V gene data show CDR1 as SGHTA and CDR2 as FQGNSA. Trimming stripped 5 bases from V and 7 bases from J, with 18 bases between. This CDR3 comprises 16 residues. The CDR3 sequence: CASSPRPSGLNSPLHF. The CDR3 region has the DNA TGTGCCAGCAGCCCTAGACCTTCAGGACTCAATTCACCCCTCCACTTT.

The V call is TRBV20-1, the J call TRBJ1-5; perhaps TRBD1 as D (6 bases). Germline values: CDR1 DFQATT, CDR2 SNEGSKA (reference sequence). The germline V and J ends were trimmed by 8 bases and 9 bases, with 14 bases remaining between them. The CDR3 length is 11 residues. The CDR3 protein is CSLGRGRPQHF. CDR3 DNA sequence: TGCAGTTTGGGGAGGGGGAGGCCCCAGCATTTT.

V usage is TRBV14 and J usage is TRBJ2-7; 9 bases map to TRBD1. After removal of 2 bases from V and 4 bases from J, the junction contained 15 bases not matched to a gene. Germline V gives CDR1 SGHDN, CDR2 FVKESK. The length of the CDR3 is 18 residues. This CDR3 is CASSQPESGDRVVYEQYF. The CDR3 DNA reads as TGTGCCAGCAGCCAACCGGAGTCTGGGGACAGGGTCGTATACGAGCAGTACTTC.

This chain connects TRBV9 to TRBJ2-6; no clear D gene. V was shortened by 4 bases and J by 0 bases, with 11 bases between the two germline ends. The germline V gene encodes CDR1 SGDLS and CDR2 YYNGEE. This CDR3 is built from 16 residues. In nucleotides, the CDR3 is TGTGCCAGCAGCCCCTGGGCAAGCTCTGGGGCCAACGTCCTGACTTTC. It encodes CASSPWASSGANVLTF.

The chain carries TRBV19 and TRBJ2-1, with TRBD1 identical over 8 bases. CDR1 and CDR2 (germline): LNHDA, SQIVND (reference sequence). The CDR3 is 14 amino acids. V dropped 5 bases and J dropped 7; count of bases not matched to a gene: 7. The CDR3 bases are TGTGCCAGTAGTCTTGACAGGGGTCGAAATGAGCAGTTCTTC. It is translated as CASSLDRGRNEQFF.

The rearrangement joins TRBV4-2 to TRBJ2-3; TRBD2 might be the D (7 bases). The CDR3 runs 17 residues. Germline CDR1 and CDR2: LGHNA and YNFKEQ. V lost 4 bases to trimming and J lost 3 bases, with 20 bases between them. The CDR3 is CASSPTNRGGATDTQYF. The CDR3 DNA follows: TGTGCCAGCAGCCCGACCAATAGGGGGGGGGCAACAGATACGCAGTATTTT.